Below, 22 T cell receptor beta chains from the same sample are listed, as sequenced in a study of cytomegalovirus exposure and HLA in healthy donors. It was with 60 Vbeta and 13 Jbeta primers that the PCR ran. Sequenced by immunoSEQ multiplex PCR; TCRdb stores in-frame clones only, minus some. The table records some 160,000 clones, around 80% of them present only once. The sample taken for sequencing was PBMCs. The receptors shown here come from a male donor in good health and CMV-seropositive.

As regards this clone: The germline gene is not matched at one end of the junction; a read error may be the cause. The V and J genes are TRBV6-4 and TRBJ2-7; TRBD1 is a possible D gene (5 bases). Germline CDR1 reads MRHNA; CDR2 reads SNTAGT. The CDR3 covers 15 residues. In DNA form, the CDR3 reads TGTGCCAGCAGTTACTCGATATGGGGCTTCTACGAGCAGTACTTC. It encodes CASSYSIWGFYEQYF.

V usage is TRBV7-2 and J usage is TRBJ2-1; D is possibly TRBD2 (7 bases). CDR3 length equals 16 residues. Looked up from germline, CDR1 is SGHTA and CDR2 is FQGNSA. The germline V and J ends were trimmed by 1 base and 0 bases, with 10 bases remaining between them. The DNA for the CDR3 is TGTGCCAGCAGCTTAGGAGGGGGGGGCTCCTACAATGAGCAGTTCTTC. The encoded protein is CASSLGGGGSYNEQFF.

CDR3 loop: CASSLGEGTQYF. The CDR3 nucleotides are TGTGCCAGCAGCTTAGGGGAGGGGACCCAGTACTTC. The V gene is TRBV7-9, the J gene TRBJ2-5; 7 nucleotides line up with TRBD2. Trimming removed 1 base from V and 7 bases from J; junction bases left unmatched: 0. The CDR3 has 12 amino acids. Germline values: CDR1 SEHNR, CDR2 FQNEAQ (reference sequence).

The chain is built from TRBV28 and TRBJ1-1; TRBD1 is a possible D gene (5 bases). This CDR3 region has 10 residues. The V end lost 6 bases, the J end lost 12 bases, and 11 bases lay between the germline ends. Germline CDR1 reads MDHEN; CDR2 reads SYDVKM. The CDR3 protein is CASSGGRTFF. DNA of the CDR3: TGTGCCAGCAGCGGGGGACGGACTTTCTTT.

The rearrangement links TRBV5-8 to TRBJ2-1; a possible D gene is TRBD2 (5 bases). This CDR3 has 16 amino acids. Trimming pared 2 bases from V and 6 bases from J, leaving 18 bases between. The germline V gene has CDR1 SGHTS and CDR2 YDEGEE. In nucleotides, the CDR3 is TGTGCCAGCAGCTTCCTACTAGGATCCCGGGGCAATGAGCAGTTCTTC. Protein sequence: CASSFLLGSRGNEQFF. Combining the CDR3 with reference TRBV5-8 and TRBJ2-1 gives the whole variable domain EAGVTQSPTHLIKTRGQQATLRCSPISGHTSVYWYQQALGLGLQFLLWYDEGEERNRGNFPPRFSGRQFPNYSSELNVNALELEDSALYLCASSFLLGSRGNEQFFGPGTRLTVL.

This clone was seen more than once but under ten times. CDR3 region: CASGLPTSRGNTEAFF. The CDR3 coding sequence is TGTGCTAGTGGTTTGCCCACGAGCAGGGGGAACACTGAAGCTTTCTTT. The chain joins TRBV12-5 to TRBJ1-1; tentative D call: TRBD1 (6 bases). The CDR3 spans 16 residues. Trimming cost V 2 bases and J 1 base, with 14 bases left between them. CDR1 and CDR2 from the germline V gene are LGHNT and FRNRAP. Full variable domain (missing parts from reference TRBV12-5 and TRBJ1-1): DARVTQTPRHKVTEMGQEVTMRCQPILGHNTVFWYRQTMMQGLELLAYFRNRAPLDDSGMPKDRFSAEMPDATLATLKIQPSEPRDSAVYFCASGLPTSRGNTEAFFGQGTRLTVV.

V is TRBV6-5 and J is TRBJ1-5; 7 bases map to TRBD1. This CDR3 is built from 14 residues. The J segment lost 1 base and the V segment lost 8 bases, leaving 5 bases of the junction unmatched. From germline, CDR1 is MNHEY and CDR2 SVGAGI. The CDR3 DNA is TGTGCCAGCTCAACGGACAGGAGCAATCAGCCCCAGCATTTT. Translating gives CASSTDRSNQPQHF.

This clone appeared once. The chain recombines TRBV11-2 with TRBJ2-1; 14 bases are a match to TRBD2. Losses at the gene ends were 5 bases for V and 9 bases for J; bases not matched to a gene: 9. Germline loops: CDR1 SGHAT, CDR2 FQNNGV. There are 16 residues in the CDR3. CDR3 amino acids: CASSPLTSGRAGEQFF. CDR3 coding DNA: TGTGCCAGCAGCCCATTGACTAGCGGGAGGGCCGGTGAGCAGTTCTTC.

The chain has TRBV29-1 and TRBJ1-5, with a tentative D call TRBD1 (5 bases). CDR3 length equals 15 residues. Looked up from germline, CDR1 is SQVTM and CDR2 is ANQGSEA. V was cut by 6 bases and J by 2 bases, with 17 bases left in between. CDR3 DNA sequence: TGCAGCGTCCCCCAGGGTCCTACGGGCAATCAGCCCCAGCATTTT. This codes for CSVPQGPTGNQPQHF. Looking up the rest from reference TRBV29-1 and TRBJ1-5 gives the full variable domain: SAVISQKPSRDICQRGTSLTIQCQVDSQVTMMFWYRQQPGQSLTLIATANQGSEATYESGFVIDKFPISRPNLTFSTLTVSNMSPEDSSIYLCSVPQGPTGNQPQHFGDGTRLSIL.

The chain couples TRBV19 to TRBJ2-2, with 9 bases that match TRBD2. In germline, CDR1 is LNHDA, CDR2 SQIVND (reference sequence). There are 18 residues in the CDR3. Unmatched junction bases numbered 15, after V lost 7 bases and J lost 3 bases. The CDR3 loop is CASNPRRVAGADTGELFF. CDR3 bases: TGTGCCAGTAACCCCAGGCGGGTAGCGGGAGCCGACACCGGGGAGCTGTTTTTT.

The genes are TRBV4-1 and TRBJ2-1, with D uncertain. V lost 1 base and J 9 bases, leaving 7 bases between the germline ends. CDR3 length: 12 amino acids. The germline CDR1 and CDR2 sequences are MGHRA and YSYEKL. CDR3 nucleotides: TGCGCCAGCAGCCAAGGAGGTGTTGAGCAGTTCTTC. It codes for CASSQGGVEQFF.

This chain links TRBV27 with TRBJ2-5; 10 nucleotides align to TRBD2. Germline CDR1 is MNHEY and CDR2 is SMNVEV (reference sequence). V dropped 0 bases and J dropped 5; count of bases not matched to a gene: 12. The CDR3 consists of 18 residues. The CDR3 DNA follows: TGTGCCAGCAGTTTATCCTCTGGTCCTAGCGGGAGAATGGAGACCCAGTACTTC. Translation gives CASSLSSGPSGRMETQYF.

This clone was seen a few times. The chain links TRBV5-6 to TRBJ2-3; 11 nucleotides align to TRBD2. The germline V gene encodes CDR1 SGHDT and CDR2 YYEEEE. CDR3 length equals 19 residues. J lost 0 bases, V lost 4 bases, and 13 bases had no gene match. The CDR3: CASSRTLAGGTYSTDTQYF. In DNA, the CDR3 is TGTGCCAGCAGCCGTACCCTAGCGGGAGGTACCTATAGCACAGATACGCAGTATTTT. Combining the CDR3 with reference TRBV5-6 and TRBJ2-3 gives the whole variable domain DAGVTQSPTHLIKTRGQQVTLRCSPKSGHDTVSWYQQALGQGPQFIFQYYEEEERQRGNFPDRFSGHQFPNYSSELNVNALLLGDSALYLCASSRTLAGGTYSTDTQYFGPGTRLTVL.

The CDR3 loop is CASALGLAGAYEQYF. The CDR3 DNA follows: TGTGCCAGCGCGTTAGGTCTAGCGGGAGCCTACGAGCAGTACTTC. The chain links TRBV7-3 to TRBJ2-7, with 10 bases that match TRBD2. CDR1 is SGHTA, CDR2 FQGTGA, per germline. V trimming: 8 bases; J trimming: 2 bases; junction bases outside the gene matches: 9. The CDR3 is 15 amino acids.

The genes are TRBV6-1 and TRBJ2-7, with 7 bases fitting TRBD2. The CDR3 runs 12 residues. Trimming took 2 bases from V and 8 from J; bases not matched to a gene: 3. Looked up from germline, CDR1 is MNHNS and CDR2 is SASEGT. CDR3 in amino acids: CASSELGGKQYF. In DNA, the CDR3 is TGTGCCAGCAGTGAATTGGGGGGGAAGCAGTACTTC.

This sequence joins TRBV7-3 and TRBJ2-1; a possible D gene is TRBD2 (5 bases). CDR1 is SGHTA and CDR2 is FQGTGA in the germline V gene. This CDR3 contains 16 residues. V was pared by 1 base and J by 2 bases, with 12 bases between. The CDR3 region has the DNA TGTGCCAGCAGCTTAAAGTGGCGGGCCACCTACAATGAGCAGTTCTTC. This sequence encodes CASSLKWRATYNEQFF.

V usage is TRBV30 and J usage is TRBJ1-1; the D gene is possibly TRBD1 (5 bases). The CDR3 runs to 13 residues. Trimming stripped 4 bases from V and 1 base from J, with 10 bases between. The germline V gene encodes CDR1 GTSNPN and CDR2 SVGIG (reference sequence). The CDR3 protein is CAWKRQPNTEAFF. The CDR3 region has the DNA TGTGCCTGGAAGAGACAGCCGAACACTGAAGCTTTCTTT.

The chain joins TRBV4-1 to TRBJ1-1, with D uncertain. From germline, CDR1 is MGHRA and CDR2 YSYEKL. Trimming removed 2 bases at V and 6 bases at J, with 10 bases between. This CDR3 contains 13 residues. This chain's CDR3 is CASSQPGRAEAFF. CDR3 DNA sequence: TGCGCCAGCAGCCAACCGGGAAGGGCTGAAGCTTTCTTT.

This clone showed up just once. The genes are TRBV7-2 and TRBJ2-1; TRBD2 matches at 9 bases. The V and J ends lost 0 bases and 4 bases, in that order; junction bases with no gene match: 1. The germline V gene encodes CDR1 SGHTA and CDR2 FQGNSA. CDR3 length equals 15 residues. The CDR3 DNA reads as TGTGCCAGCAGCTTAGCGCTAGCGGGGTACAATGAGCAGTTCTTC. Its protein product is CASSLALAGYNEQFF.

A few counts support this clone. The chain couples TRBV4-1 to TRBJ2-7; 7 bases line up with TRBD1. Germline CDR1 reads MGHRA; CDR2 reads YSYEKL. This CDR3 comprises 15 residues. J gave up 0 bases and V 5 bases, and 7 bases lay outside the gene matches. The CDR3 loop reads CASSGPRQGSYEQYF. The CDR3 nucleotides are TGCGCCAGCAGCGGACCTCGACAGGGCTCCTACGAGCAGTACTTC.

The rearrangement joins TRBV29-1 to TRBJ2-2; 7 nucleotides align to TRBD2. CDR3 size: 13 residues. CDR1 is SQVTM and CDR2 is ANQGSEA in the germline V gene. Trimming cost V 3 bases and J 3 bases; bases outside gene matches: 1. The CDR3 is CSVDGGDTGELFF. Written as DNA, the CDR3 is TGCAGCGTTGATGGGGGGGACACCGGGGAGCTGTTTTTT.

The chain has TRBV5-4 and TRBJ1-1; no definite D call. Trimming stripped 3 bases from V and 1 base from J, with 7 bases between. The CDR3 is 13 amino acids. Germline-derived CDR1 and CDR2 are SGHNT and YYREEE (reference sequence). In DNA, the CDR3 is TGTGCCAGCAGCTGGCGGGGGAACACTGAAGCTTTCTTT. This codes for CASSWRGNTEAFF.